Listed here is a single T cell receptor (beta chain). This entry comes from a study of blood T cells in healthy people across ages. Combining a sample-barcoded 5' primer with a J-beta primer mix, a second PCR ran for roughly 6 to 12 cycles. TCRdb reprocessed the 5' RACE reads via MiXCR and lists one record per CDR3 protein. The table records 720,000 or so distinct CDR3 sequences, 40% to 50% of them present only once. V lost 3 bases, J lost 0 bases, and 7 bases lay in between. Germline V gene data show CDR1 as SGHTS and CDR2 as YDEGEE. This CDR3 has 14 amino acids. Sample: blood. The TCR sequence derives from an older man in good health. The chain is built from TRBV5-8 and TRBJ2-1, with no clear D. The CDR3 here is CASSSRNSYNEQFF. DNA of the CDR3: TGTGCCAGCAGCTCGCGAAACTCCTACAATGAGCAGTTCTTC.